The table lists the clone carrying this T cell receptor (beta chain) with many counts. TCRdb fed the 5' RACE reads into MiXCR, producing one record per CDR3 protein. The sample lists under 400,000 distinct CDR3 sequences; roughly 11% were seen once. The CDR3 extends over 15 amino acids. V was trimmed by 3 bases and J by 2 bases, leaving 12 bases between them. Germline V lookup: CDR1 SGHVS, CDR2 FQNEAQ. The sample originates from a study of CD8 T cells in ankylosing spondylitis. J is TRBJ2-3 and V is TRBV7-8; tentatively, D is TRBD2 (6 bases). The material sequenced was blood, either unsorted or a sorted T cell fraction (not recorded which). This receptor was identified in a female donor with ankylosing spondylitis or in good health (not recorded which). CDR3 bases: TGTGCCAGCAGCTTGCGACTAGTCCCCACAGATACGCAGTATTTT. It yields the protein CASSLRLVPTDTQYF. The entire variable domain, with the rest obtained from reference TRBV7-8 and TRBJ2-3, is as follows: GAGVSQSPRYKVAKRGQDVALRCDPISGHVSLFWYQQALGQGPEFLTYFQNEAQLDKSGLPSDRFFAERPEGSVSTLKIQRTQQEDSAVYLCASSLRLVPTDTQYFGPGTRLTVL.